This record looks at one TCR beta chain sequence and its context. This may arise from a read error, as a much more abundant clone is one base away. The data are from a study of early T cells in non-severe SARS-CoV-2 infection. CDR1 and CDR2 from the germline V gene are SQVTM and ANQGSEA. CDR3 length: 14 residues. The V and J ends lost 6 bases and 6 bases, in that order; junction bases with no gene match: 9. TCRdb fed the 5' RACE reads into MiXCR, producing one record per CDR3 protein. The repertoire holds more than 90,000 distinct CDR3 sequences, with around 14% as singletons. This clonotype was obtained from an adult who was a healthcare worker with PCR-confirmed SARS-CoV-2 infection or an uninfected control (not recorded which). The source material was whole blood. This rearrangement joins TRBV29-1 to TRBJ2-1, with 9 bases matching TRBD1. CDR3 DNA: TGCAGCGTCCGCAGACAGGGGGTGATCAATGAGCAGTTCTTC. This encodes CSVRRQGVINEQFF.